Following are 14 T cell receptor beta chains from one sample sequenced in a study of cytomegalovirus exposure and HLA in healthy donors. The primer mix had 60 Vbeta and 13 Jbeta primers. The data were produced by immunoSEQ multiplex PCR, yet TCRdb's version contains in-frame clones alone and is incomplete. Among about 69,000 clones, 76% were seen once, and the ten largest hold over 2.5%. The specimen sequenced was PBMCs. Every receptor here comes from a man aged 18 to 30 in good health and CMV-seronegative.

This clone was seen only a few times. The chain recombines TRBV7-2 with TRBJ2-7; 7 bases agree with TRBD1. From germline, CDR1 is SGHTA and CDR2 FQGNSA. V trimming: 1 base; J trimming: 0 bases; junction bases outside the gene matches: 9. There are 17 residues in the CDR3. This chain's CDR3 is CASSLEANRGPSYEQYV. CDR3 in DNA: TGTGCCAGCAGCTTAGAGGCCAACAGGGGTCCCTCCTACGAGCAGTACGTC.

CDR3 loop: CASSELAGGPYEQYF. As DNA, the CDR3 is TGTGCCAGCAGTGAACTAGCGGGGGGCCCCTACGAGCAGTACTTC. The chain carries TRBV6-1 and TRBJ2-7; TRBD2 agrees at 11 bases. The V gene's germline CDR1 is MNHNS and CDR2 SASEGT. After removal of 2 bases from V and 2 bases from J, the junction contained 2 bases not matched to a gene. CDR3 length: 15 amino acids.

The chain joins TRBV29-1 to TRBJ1-6; D is unclear. V lost 4 bases to trimming and J lost 4 bases, with 5 bases between them. Germline-derived CDR1 and CDR2 are SQVTM and ANQGSEA. This CDR3 has 12 residues. Written as DNA, the CDR3 is TGCAGCGTTGGGGAGTATAATTCACCCCTCCACTTT. This codes for CSVGEYNSPLHF. Complete variable domain (other parts from reference TRBV29-1 and TRBJ1-6): SAVISQKPSRDICQRGTSLTIQCQVDSQVTMMFWYRQQPGQSLTLIATANQGSEATYESGFVIDKFPISRPNLTFSTLTVSNMSPEDSSIYLCSVGEYNSPLHFGNGTRLTVT.

The chain carries TRBV5-1 and TRBJ2-3; TRBD2 aligns across 7 bases. The length of the CDR3 is 16 residues. CDR1 and CDR2 (germline): SGHRS, YFSETQ. V lost 0 bases and J lost 2; bases outside the gene matches: 6. In DNA form, the CDR3 reads TGCGCCAGCAGCTTGGGGTTCGGGGGGAACACAGATACGCAGTATTTT. Its protein is CASSLGFGGNTDTQYF.

V gene TRBV28 combines with J gene TRBJ2-5; 10 bases align to TRBD2. The CDR3 is 14 residues long. The V segment lost 7 bases and the J segment 1 base; nucleotides outside the gene matches: 3. Germline lookup yields CDR1 MDHEN and CDR2 SYDVKM. The CDR3 nucleotides are TGTGCCAGCAACGAGCGGGGGGGCCAAGAGACCCAGTACTTC. Translated: CASNERGGQETQYF.

The chain is built from TRBV6-1 and TRBJ2-7; no firm D call. V shed 7 bases and J shed 3 bases, with 7 bases lying between them. The CDR3 spans 11 residues. Looked up from germline, CDR1 is MNHNS and CDR2 is SASEGT. CDR3 in amino acids: CASTSSYEQYF. CDR3 coding DNA: TGTGCCAGCACGTCTAGCTACGAGCAGTACTTC.

This clone was seen just once. The rearrangement links TRBV9 to TRBJ1-1; 8 bases agree with TRBD1. The J segment lost 5 bases and the V segment lost 0 bases, leaving 9 bases of the junction unmatched. CDR3 length equals 16 residues. Germline loops: CDR1 SGDLS, CDR2 YYNGEE. The CDR3 protein is CASSVGHTGGPTEAFF. CDR3 DNA: TGTGCCAGCAGCGTAGGGCACACAGGGGGGCCAACTGAAGCTTTCTTT.

The V gene is TRBV10-3, the J gene TRBJ2-1; tentative D call: TRBD2 (5 bases). This CDR3 comprises 18 residues. CDR1 ENHRY and CDR2 SYGVKD come from the germline V gene. V was shortened by 4 bases and J by 2 bases, with 21 bases between the two germline ends. CDR3 in DNA: TGTGCCATCAGTGGGCCCGGGGAAATAGCTACGACCTACAATGAGCAGTTCTTC. It encodes CAISGPGEIATTYNEQFF.

This chain connects TRBV7-9 to TRBJ2-2; possibly TRBD2 for D (6 bases). This CDR3 spans 15 amino acids. Germline CDR1 SEHNR, CDR2 FQNEAQ (reference sequence). Trimming removed 4 bases at V and 1 base at J, with 10 bases between. The CDR3 DNA follows: TGTGCCAGCAGCTCGGGGGTGTTGAACACCGGGGAGCTGTTTTTT. Its translation is CASSSGVLNTGELFF.

The chain links TRBV6-5 to TRBJ1-5, with 7 nucleotides matching TRBD1. With 6 bases clipped from V and 0 bases from J, the junction kept 5 bases outside the gene matches. The CDR3 has 15 residues. CDR1 is MNHEY and CDR2 is SVGAGI in the germline V gene. CDR3 residues: CASRRQGPSNQPQHF. In DNA, the CDR3 is TGTGCCAGCAGGAGACAGGGCCCTAGCAATCAGCCCCAGCATTTT.

J is TRBJ1-1 and V is TRBV19, with 8 bases that match TRBD1. Germline assignment: CDR1 LNHDA and CDR2 SQIVND (reference sequence). V dropped 5 bases and J dropped 4; count of bases not matched to a gene: 9. The CDR3 has 15 amino acids. CDR3 residues: CASSSRTGWSTEAFF. The CDR3 coding sequence is TGTGCCAGTAGTTCCAGGACAGGGTGGAGCACTGAAGCTTTCTTT.

This CDR3 reads CAISPGRWTGNTIYF. Written as DNA, the CDR3 is TGTGCCATCAGCCCGGGGAGATGGACTGGAAACACCATATATTTT. The V call is TRBV10-3, the J call TRBJ1-3; no firm D call. V shed 6 bases and J shed 2 bases, with 14 bases lying between them. Per germline, CDR1 ENHRY and CDR2 SYGVKD. The CDR3 is 15 residues long.

This clone showed up just once. The CDR3 coding sequence is TGTGCCAGCAATGACGAACAGGGAATTCGGACCGGGGAGCTGTTTTTT. The encoded protein is CASNDEQGIRTGELFF. The V gene is TRBV2, the J gene TRBJ2-2; D may be TRBD1 (6 bases). Germline CDR1 and CDR2: SNHLY and FYNNEI. The CDR3 loop spans 16 amino acids. The ends were cut back, 7 bases at V and 5 bases at J, with 20 bases in the middle.

The chain recombines TRBV10-2 with TRBJ2-2; possibly TRBD2 for D (6 bases). The CDR3 is 15 amino acids. Germline V gene lookup returns CDR1 WSHSY and CDR2 SAAADI. V lost 2 bases and J lost 4, with 11 bases in between. The DNA for the CDR3 is TGCGCCAGCAGTGAGGGCAGAGCGGGCACCGGGGAGCTGTTTTTT. This gives the protein CASSEGRAGTGELFF.